The clone carrying this TCR beta chain was seen just once. Its antigen remains unidentified. This sample was taken from a study of persistence of HIV-infected CD4 T cells. Stimulation used about 9.5 ug/mL lysate from CMV-infected fibroblasts. Responding CD4+ T cells were sorted by upregulation of both CD40 ligand and CD69. This CDR3 is 15 amino acids long. CDR1 is SNHLY, CDR2 FYNNEI, per germline. The J segment lost 6 bases and the V segment lost 7 bases, leaving 11 bases of the junction unmatched. The libraries were made with immunoSEQ version 4 in survey mode. Method: immunoSEQ multiplex PCR; TCRdb's copy keeps in-frame clones and lacks some. The repertoire has just under 20,000 clones, 75% to 85% of them found once; the top ten carry about 6.8%.

Source: CD4+ T cells sorted from PBMCs after roughly 18-hour stimulation, taken from a patient who received antiretroviral therapy. J is TRBJ2-7 and V is TRBV2; TRBD2 matches at 11 bases. The receptor comes from an adult man with HIV who was CMV-seropositive. DNA for the CDR3: TGTGCCAGCACCGCTATAGCGGGGGGGCGTTCCGAGCAGTACTTC. It is translated as CASTAIAGGRSEQYF. Full variable domain (remainder filled in from reference TRBV2 and TRBJ2-7): EPEVTQTPSHQVTQMGQEVILRCVPISNHLYFYWYRQILGQKVEFLVSFYNNEISEKSEIFDDQFSVERPDGSNFTLKIRSTKLEDSAMYFCASTAIAGGRSEQYFGPGTRLTVT.